A selection of T cell receptor beta chains follows, all from one sample in a study of cytomegalovirus exposure and HLA in healthy donors. The table came from immunoSEQ multiplex PCR; TCRdb's copy has only in-frame clones and leaves some out. This sample's table has approximately 77,000 clones. The sequenced sample consisted of PBMCs. The receptor set was obtained from a man aged 25-45 years in good health and CMV-seronegative. Both conserved end residues are trimmed from each CDR3.

TRBJ2-2 TRBV30 AWSVDSFTGELF
TRBJ2-3 TRBV7-9 ASSLSLGRGTDTQY
TRBJ1-1 TRBV5-1 ASSNGQPNTEAF
TRBJ2-7 TRBV5-1 ASSLGRDEQY
TRBJ2-7 TRBV5-1 ASSWAGTSGEQY
TRBJ2-3 TRBV19 ASSMLAGDTQY
TRBJ1-5 TRBV18 ASSPSPSPGNQPQH
TRBJ2-5 TRBV7-6 ASSLLGAETQY
TRBJ1-4 TRBV4-2 ASSQGSQINEKLF
TRBJ2-1 TRBV4-3 ASSQDPQGALYNEQF
TRBJ2-1 TRBV2 ASSEVTGGLYNEQF
TRBJ1-1 TRBV19 ASRETGYTEAF
TRBJ2-7 TRBV9 ASSGDRGPYEQY
TRBJ1-4 TRBV5-6 ASSLGLGAVEKLF
TRBJ2-5 TRBV15 ATSRGRGGAGETQY
TRBJ1-5 TRBV27 ASSPRDSYQPQH
TRBJ2-1 TRBV6-4 ASSARTSGDQNNEQF
TRBJ1-2 TRBV7-3 ASSPGPNGGYT
TRBJ2-7 TRBV19 ASSIRPGGIYEQY
TRBJ2-7 TRBV18 ASSPGAHEQY
TRBJ1-4 TRBV4-3 ASSQGIEYVNEKLF
TRBJ1-6 TRBV18 ASSRQDYNSPLH
TRBJ2-7 TRBV6-5 ASSYLGRVSNEQY
TRBJ2-1 TRBV9 ASSVGLADYNEQF
TRBJ2-1 TRBV28 ASSDRGRNEQF
TRBJ2-4 TRBV28 ATDRLGNIQY
TRBJ1-1 TRBV7-9 ASSFFLNTEAF
TRBJ1-6 TRBV12-2 ASRLAPGSGDSPLH
TRBJ1-4 TRBV6-5 ASRGRLNEKLF
TRBJ2-7 TRBV18 ASSPPEWTYEQY
TRBJ1-1 TRBV7-9 ASSLDRNTEAF
TRBJ2-5 TRBV6-1 ASSEGPDQETQY
TRBJ1-1 TRBV2 ASISDRVGNTEAF
TRBJ2-3 TRBV15 ATSRALAGGPRDTQY
TRBJ2-7 TRBV6-1 ASSEYGTAYEQY
TRBJ2-2 TRBV29-1 SGHRENTGELF
TRBJ2-7 TRBV7-3 ASSLWGGYEQY
TRBJ2-7 TRBV7-9 ASSLDYSSYEQY
TRBJ2-3 TRBV2 ASSRDRGTDTQY
TRBJ1-1 TRBV6-1 ASNRQGNTEAF
TRBJ2-5 TRBV6-5 ASSTRQGQETQY
TRBJ1-5 TRBV5-1 ASSLVGGGDQPQH
TRBJ1-5 TRBV6-1 ASSVRPTGSVQPQH
TRBJ2-5 TRBV5-1 ASSSSGLETQY
TRBJ1-1 TRBV29-1 SVHGVGTEAF
TRBJ1-2 TRBV4-1 ASSQESRGQYYGYT
TRBJ2-3 TRBV4-2 ASSPAGDTQY
TRBJ2-3 TRBV7-2 ASSYRDRGPDTQY
TRBJ2-7 TRBV27 ASRLMTGIGYEQY
TRBJ1-5 TRBV19 ASSFRTGIISNQPQH
TRBJ2-5 TRBV5-5 ASSLNPGQVQETQY
TRBJ1-6 TRBV5-1 ASSLGDTHSPLH
TRBJ2-7 TRBV6-1 ASSDIRAREQY
TRBJ2-5 TRBV4-2 ASSRTGARGEETQY
TRBJ1-2 TRBV6-1 ASSEAGTVTLGYT
TRBJ2-2 TRBV19 ASSIGPTSGYTGELF
TRBJ1-2 TRBV18 ASSPTPIDYGYT
TRBJ1-2 TRBV28 ASSNTGVYGYT
TRBJ2-5 TRBV7-9 ASREGGAETQY
TRBJ1-2 TRBV4-2 ASSQANVATGNYGYT